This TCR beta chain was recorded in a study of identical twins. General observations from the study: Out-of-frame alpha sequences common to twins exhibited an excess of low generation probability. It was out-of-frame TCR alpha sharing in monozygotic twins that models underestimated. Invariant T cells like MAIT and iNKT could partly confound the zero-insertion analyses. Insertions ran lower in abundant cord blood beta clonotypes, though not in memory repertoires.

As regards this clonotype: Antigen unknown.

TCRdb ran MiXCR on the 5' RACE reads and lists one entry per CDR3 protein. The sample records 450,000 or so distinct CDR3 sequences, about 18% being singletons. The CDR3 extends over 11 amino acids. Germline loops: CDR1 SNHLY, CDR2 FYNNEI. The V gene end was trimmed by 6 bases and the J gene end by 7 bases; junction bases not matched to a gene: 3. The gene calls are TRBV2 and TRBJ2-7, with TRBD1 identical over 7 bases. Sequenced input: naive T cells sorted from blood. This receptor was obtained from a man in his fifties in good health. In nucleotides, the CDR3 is TGTGCCAGCAGATTACAGGGGGAGCAGTACTTC. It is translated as CASRLQGEQYF.